This record looks at one TCR beta chain sequence and its context. Its matching antigen is unknown. This entry comes from a study of shared clonotypes between healthy human individuals. Study-wide background: CD4 naive cells filled three plates per donor, CD4 memory three, CD8 naive two and CD8 memory one. Findings of the study overall: Shared clonotypes across all four donors exceeded non-shared ones in generation probability. Deeper or shallower sequencing was expected to change how clonotypes are shared among donors. With a few donors compared, around 5.4% of naive CD4 clonotypes were shared.

The CDR3 is 14 residues long. V lost 3 bases, J lost 5 bases, and 3 bases stayed unmatched. CDR1 is SGHTA, CDR2 FQGNSA, per germline. TCRdb's table, derived via immunoSEQ multiplex PCR, lists solely in-frame clones and lacks some. The table has about 1,500,000 clones, roughly 96% seen once; the top ten hold about 1.2%. This rearrangement joins TRBV7-2 to TRBJ2-3, with 9 bases identical to TRBD1. The clonotype was recovered from a man aged 25 to 40 in good health. Sequences were obtained from naive CD4+ T cells sorted from blood. Described subset: CD45RA+ positively selected. The CDR3 nucleotides are TGTGCCAGCAGCTTCACAGGGGGCGAAGATACGCAGTATTTT. The encoded protein is CASSFTGGEDTQYF.